This T cell receptor (beta chain) was retrieved from a study of blood T cell repertoires in COVID-19. Across the whole study: Some COVID-19 samples were acute and others convalescent; all came from the United States, Italy and Spain.

TCRdb keeps only in-frame clones here, not all; method: immunoSEQ multiplex PCR. This repertoire shows 300,000 to 350,000 clones, over 75% found once; its top ten account for around 4.6%. The CDR3 totals 13 residues. The V end was cut by 1 base, the J end by 9 bases, with 10 bases between. The age range of participants was about 18 to 100 years, with residence in about 25 US areas. The chain employs TRBV12-3 or TRBV12-4 and TRBJ1-5; weak D call: TRBD1 (5 bases). The sequenced material came from PBMCs or T cells enriched from blood (not recorded which). This sequence originates from a man younger than 40 who had recovered from COVID-19. This CDR3 reads CASSLGTLSPQHF. The CDR3 nucleotides read TGTGCCAGCAGTTTAGGGACACTATCGCCCCAGCATTTT.